Presented here are 19 T cell receptor beta chains from one specimen sequenced in a study of blood T cell repertoires in COVID-19. Sequencing was performed with immunoSEQ multiplex PCR; in TCRdb, only in-frame clones are kept and a portion is missing. This sample has roughly 500,000 clones, with over 75% found just once. The sequenced sample was PBMCs or T cells enriched from blood (not recorded which). The source is a woman aged 40 to 50 who had recovered from COVID-19.

V and J are TRBV4-3 and TRBJ2-7; 10 bases fit TRBD1. Germline values: CDR1 LGHNA, CDR2 YSLEER. The CDR3 runs 15 residues. With V trimmed by 4 bases and J by 3 bases, 6 bases remained unmatched. The CDR3 here is CASSLGRTGGYEQYF. The CDR3 DNA reads as TGCGCCAGCAGCCTAGGACGGACAGGGGGCTACGAGCAGTACTTC.

This clone was seen a handful of times. The V and J genes are TRBV2 and TRBJ1-2; TRBD1 matches at 9 bases. The CDR3 consists of 16 residues. V lost 3 bases to trimming and J lost 2 bases; unmatched junction nucleotides: 7. From germline, CDR1 is SNHLY and CDR2 FYNNEI. CDR3 sequence (DNA): TGTGCCAGCAGTGATCCCGGACAGGGGAGAAACTATGGCTACACCTTC. It is translated as CASSDPGQGRNYGYTF.

The V and J genes are TRBV6-6 and TRBJ2-2; 10 bases are a match to TRBD1. CDR1 is MNHNY and CDR2 is SVGAGI in the germline V gene (reference sequence). This CDR3 is 15 amino acids long. The J segment lost 6 bases and the V segment lost 6 bases, leaving 7 bases of the junction unmatched. The CDR3, as DNA: TGTGCCAGCAGGTGGGACAGGGGAGATCCCGGGGAGCTGTTTTTT. Protein sequence: CASRWDRGDPGELFF.

The chain recombines TRBV4-3 with TRBJ2-4; 8 positions agree with TRBD2. The CDR3 spans 17 residues. Looked up from germline, CDR1 is LGHNA and CDR2 is YSLEER. The trim removed 0 bases at V and 5 bases at J, leaving 9 bases unmatched. CDR3 sequence: CASSQDAASGPQNIQYF. In DNA form, the CDR3 reads TGCGCCAGCAGCCAAGATGCGGCTAGCGGGCCGCAAAACATTCAGTACTTC.

The chain uses TRBV4-1 and TRBJ2-3; a weak D match, TRBD2 (6 bases). CDR1 is MGHRA and CDR2 is YSYEKL in the germline V gene. There are 17 residues in the CDR3. V was pared by 3 bases and J by 2 bases, with 18 bases between. CDR3 protein: CASSHRAGQQNTDTQYF. DNA of the CDR3: TGCGCCAGCAGCCACCGCGCGGGGCAGCAGAACACAGATACGCAGTATTTT.

The chain uses TRBV2 and TRBJ2-7; 8 bases fit TRBD1. J gave up 3 bases and V 2 bases, and 6 bases lay outside the gene matches. The germline V gene has CDR1 SNHLY and CDR2 FYNNEI. The CDR3 consists of 15 residues. CDR3 loop: CASSERTGFYYEQYF. CDR3 coding DNA: TGTGCCAGCAGTGAAAGGACAGGGTTTTACTACGAGCAGTACTTC.

The CDR3 nucleotides read TGTGCCAGCAGCCAAGAGCGCGGGCCTGATCCGGATGAGCAGTTCTTC. As protein: CASSQERGPDPDEQFF. The chain has TRBV14 and TRBJ2-1, with D possibly TRBD2 on 5 matching bases. CDR1 SGHDN and CDR2 FVKESK come from the germline V gene. Trimming took 0 bases from V and 8 from J, leaving 17 bases between them. The CDR3 sequence is 16 residues long.

V gene TRBV11-3 combines with J gene TRBJ2-7, with D possibly TRBD1 on 5 matching bases. The CDR3 is 13 residues long. Germline V lookup: CDR1 SGHNT, CDR2 YENEEA. The V end was cut by 4 bases, the J end by 3 bases, with 10 bases between. The CDR3 reads CASSSQGVYEQYF. The CDR3 DNA follows: TGTGCCAGCAGCTCCCAGGGCGTCTACGAGCAGTACTTC.

This chain links TRBV18 with TRBJ2-7, with 11 bases matching TRBD2. CDR1 and CDR2 from the germline V gene are KGHSH and LQKENI. The CDR3 spans 16 residues. V was clipped by 3 bases and J by 0 bases; unmatched bases: 4. The CDR3 is CASSPGLAVSSYEQYF. The CDR3 nucleotides read TGTGCCAGCTCACCGGGACTAGCGGTTAGCTCCTACGAGCAGTACTTC.

J is TRBJ2-3 and V is TRBV29-1; perhaps TRBD2 as D (5 bases). The CDR3 runs 15 residues. V was cut by 3 bases and J by 0 bases, with 13 bases left in between. CDR1 and CDR2 (germline): SQVTM, ANQGSEA. CDR3: CSVDSVATSTDTQYF. The CDR3 DNA reads as TGCAGCGTTGATTCTGTAGCGACTAGCACAGATACGCAGTATTTT.

V usage is TRBV14 and J usage is TRBJ1-2; D possibly corresponds to TRBD1 (5 bases). V lost 1 base and J lost 5, with 14 bases in between. The length of the CDR3 is 15 residues. Germline V gene lookup returns CDR1 SGHDN and CDR2 FVKESK. CDR3 sequence: CASSQVRGLPYGYTF. CDR3 sequence (DNA): TGTGCCAGCAGCCAAGTCCGGGGACTGCCGTATGGCTACACCTTC. Full variable domain (outside the CDR3, taken from reference TRBV14 and TRBJ1-2): EAGVTQFPSHSVIEKGQTVTLRCDPISGHDNLYWYRRVMGKEIKFLLHFVKESKQDESGMPNNRFLAERTGGTYSTLKVQPAELEDSGVYFCASSQVRGLPYGYTFGSGTRLTVV.

This chain links TRBV15 with TRBJ1-2, with TRBD1 identical over 7 bases. Germline lookup yields CDR1 LNHNV and CDR2 YYDKDF (reference sequence). The CDR3 extends over 18 amino acids. Trimming cost V 0 bases and J 0 bases; bases outside gene matches: 10. In DNA, the CDR3 is TGTGCCACCAGCAGAGATCGTAGGGACAGCGCCGCTAACTATGGCTACACCTTC. Translating gives CATSRDRRDSAANYGYTF.

The chain couples TRBV7-2 to TRBJ1-2; D might be TRBD1 (6 bases). The CDR3 runs to 17 residues. Germline V gene sequence: CDR1 SGHTA, CDR2 FQGNSA. Between the trimmed V and J ends, which lost 0 bases and 7 bases, there was a span of 21 bases. The CDR3 DNA is TGTGCCAGCAGCTTAGCTCACCTATTAGGGGGGGGATTTGGCTACACCTTC. Translation: CASSLAHLLGGGFGYTF.

The rearrangement joins TRBV7-9 to TRBJ2-7; 8 bases are a match to TRBD1. Germline V gene sequence: CDR1 SEHNR, CDR2 FQNEAQ (reference sequence). After removal of 5 bases from V and 7 bases from J, the junction contained 10 bases not matched to a gene. The CDR3 loop spans 14 amino acids. The CDR3 protein is CASSDGQGRREQYF. The CDR3 DNA reads as TGTGCCAGCAGCGACGGACAGGGTAGGAGGGAGCAGTACTTC.

This chain links TRBV4-3 with TRBJ1-2; D is possibly TRBD1 (6 bases). Germline CDR1 and CDR2: LGHNA and YSLEER. The V and J ends lost 0 bases and 1 base respectively, with 15 bases between them. The CDR3 loop spans 17 amino acids. CDR3 nucleotides: TGCGCCAGCAGCCAAGATCCCCGACAGGCGATTAACTATGGCTACACCTTC. Encoded protein: CASSQDPRQAINYGYTF.

The rearrangement uses TRBV19 and TRBJ1-1; weak D call: TRBD1 (5 bases). This CDR3 has 11 residues. V dropped 6 bases and J dropped 6 bases, with 8 bases sitting between them. The germline CDR1 and CDR2 sequences are LNHDA and SQIVND (reference sequence). The DNA for the CDR3 is TGTGCCAGTAGGGCAGGGCCTGAAGCTTTCTTT. This translates into CASRAGPEAFF.

The rearrangement links TRBV18 to TRBJ1-1, with 7 positions matching TRBD1. CDR1 is KGHSH and CDR2 is LQKENI in the germline V gene. Germline trimming cut 2 bases from V and 5 bases from J; bases unmatched to any gene: 5. This CDR3 is 14 amino acids long. The CDR3: CASSPARQGTEAFF. CDR3 nucleotides: TGTGCCAGCTCACCAGCGAGACAGGGTACTGAAGCTTTCTTT.

This clone is a singleton in its sample. The gene calls are TRBV15 and TRBJ2-4, with 9 positions matching TRBD1. This CDR3 region has 15 residues. Germline CDR1 LNHNV, CDR2 YYDKDF (reference sequence). V was pared by 0 bases and J by 8 bases, with 5 bases of the junction left unmatched. CDR3 in DNA: TGTGCCACCAGCAGAGATAACAGGGGGCGAGACATTCAGTACTTC. Translating gives CATSRDNRGRDIQYF.

V gene TRBV6-5 combines with J gene TRBJ2-1; 7 nucleotides match TRBD2. Germline CDR1 is MNHEY and CDR2 is SVGAGI. The CDR3 contains 16 residues. Trimming at V came to 2 bases and at J to 4 bases, leaving 8 bases not matched to a gene. As DNA, the CDR3 is TGTGCCAGCAGTTACGATGTCGGGAGGTTGTACAATGAGCAGTTCTTC. Translating gives CASSYDVGRLYNEQFF.